Below, 16 T cell receptor beta chains from the same sample are listed, as sequenced in a study of T cell responses to AZD1222 COVID-19 vaccine. Here immunoSEQ multiplex PCR was the method, and the copy in TCRdb shows in-frame clones only, minus some. The sample carries roughly 77,000 clones, nearly 90% recorded once. The specimen was peripheral blood, collected on day 0 of MenACWY control vaccination. These receptor sequences come from an adult in good health.

The table lists this clone with a few counts. The chain couples TRBV19 to TRBJ2-5; D remains unclear. V lost 6 bases to trimming and J lost 5 bases, with 10 bases between them. CDR1 is LNHDA and CDR2 is SQIVND in the germline V gene (reference sequence). The CDR3 consists of 12 residues. CDR3 loop: CASRQSGETQYF. In nucleotides, the CDR3 is TGTGCCAGTAGGCAGAGTGGGGAGACCCAGTACTTC.

The chain combines TRBV6-6 with TRBJ2-7; tentative D call: TRBD1 (6 bases). The germline gives CDR1 MNHNY, CDR2 SVGAGI (reference sequence). The germline V and J ends were trimmed by 5 bases and 3 bases, with 11 bases remaining between them. This CDR3 region has 13 residues. The chain's CDR3 is CASSRTEFYEQYF. CDR3 in DNA: TGTGCCAGCAGTCGGACAGAGTTCTACGAGCAGTACTTC.

This rearrangement joins TRBV19 to TRBJ1-5, with a weak D call TRBD1 (6 bases). V was trimmed by 2 bases and J by 4 bases, leaving 9 bases between them. The CDR3 has 14 amino acids. The V gene's germline CDR1 is LNHDA and CDR2 SQIVND (reference sequence). The CDR3 nucleotides read TGTGCCAGTAGTATATACAGGGTTAATCAGCCCCAGCATTTT. Protein product: CASSIYRVNQPQHF.

Concerning this clone: The sample has other DNA sequences that encode this CDR3 too. The rearrangement joins TRBV30 to TRBJ1-5; unclear D gene. Germline assignment: CDR1 GTSNPN and CDR2 SVGIG (reference sequence). The CDR3 covers 15 residues. The V end was cut by 0 bases, the J end by 0 bases, with 9 bases between. DNA for the CDR3: TGTGCCTGGAGTGTATCCGGCGGTAGCAATCAGCCCCAGCATTTT. This sequence encodes CAWSVSGGSNQPQHF.

The chain recombines TRBV6-6 with TRBJ2-1, with D possibly matching TRBD1 (5 bases). The CDR3 is made up of 14 amino acids. Looked up from germline, CDR1 is MNHNY and CDR2 is SVGAGI (reference sequence). Trimming pared 3 bases from V and 6 bases from J, leaving 12 bases between. In DNA, the CDR3 is TGTGCCAGCAGTTATCCCAGGGCAGGCAATGAGCAGTTCTTC. Its protein is CASSYPRAGNEQFF.

J is TRBJ1-6 and V is TRBV10-3, with D hard to call. Germline V gives CDR1 ENHRY, CDR2 SYGVKD. This CDR3 region has 15 residues. Trimming took off 4 bases at V and 5 bases at J, with 12 bases between the two ends. The CDR3 region is CAISVTGRNNSPLHF. In DNA, the CDR3 is TGTGCCATCAGTGTTACCGGACGTAATAATTCACCCCTCCACTTT.

This clone was counted a few times. The chain links TRBV19 to TRBJ1-1, with a weak D call TRBD1 (5 bases). There are 13 residues in the CDR3. V was pared by 5 bases and J by 6 bases, with 13 bases between. Germline loops: CDR1 LNHDA, CDR2 SQIVND (reference sequence). The CDR3 is CASSLTGSAEAFF. As DNA, the CDR3 is TGTGCCAGTAGTTTAACAGGCTCGGCTGAAGCTTTCTTT.

This chain joins TRBV18 and TRBJ2-2, with D maybe TRBD2 (6 bases). V was clipped by 3 bases and J by 7 bases, with 15 bases between them. The CDR3 has 15 residues. Germline CDR1 reads KGHSH; CDR2 reads LQKENI. CDR3 coding DNA: TGTGCCAGCTCACCTAGGGACTCTCACGACGGGGAGCTGTTTTTT. Encoded protein: CASSPRDSHDGELFF.

This chain links TRBV3-1 (or the pseudogene TRBV3-2) with TRBJ1-5; D not resolved. This CDR3 region has 13 residues. Germline CDR1 LGHDT, CDR2 YNNKEL (reference sequence). V was shortened by 3 bases and J by 5 bases, with 8 bases between the two germline ends. The CDR3, as DNA: TGTGCCAGCAGCCAGGGCAACGATCAGCCCCAGCATTTT. Its translation: CASSQGNDQPQHF.

This sequence joins TRBV6-1 and TRBJ1-5; D not certain. CDR1 is MNHNS and CDR2 is SASEGT in the germline V gene. This CDR3 comprises 13 residues. The V gene lost 1 base and the J gene lost 5 bases, with 6 bases spanning the gap. CDR3 sequence: CASSEGRYQPQHF. The CDR3, as DNA: TGTGCCAGCAGTGAAGGGCGCTATCAGCCCCAGCATTTT.

The J gene is TRBJ1-1, the V gene TRBV15, with TRBD1 identical over 8 bases. Germline V gene data show CDR1 as LNHNV and CDR2 as YYDKDF (reference sequence). Trimming at V came to 1 base and at J to 5 bases, leaving 15 bases not matched to a gene. This CDR3 region has 18 residues. CDR3 in amino acids: CATSRGGTGSAAVTEAFF. CDR3 DNA: TGTGCCACCAGCAGAGGGGGGACAGGTTCTGCTGCGGTTACTGAAGCTTTCTTT.

This chain uses TRBV5-3 with TRBJ1-3; D might be TRBD1 (5 bases). TRBV5-3 is marked as an open reading frame, function uncertain. This CDR3 comprises 15 residues. V dropped 5 bases and J dropped 4 bases, with 16 bases sitting between them. The CDR3: CARSLYRDGGNTIYF. Here the CDR3 DNA reads TGTGCCAGAAGTTTATACCGGGACGGCGGAAACACCATATATTTT.

About this clone: The CDR3 does not end in the conserved phenylalanine or tryptophan, so this is likely a read error. The DNA is left out, because the CDR3 cannot be placed on it with certainty; the CDR3 is given as TCRdb lists it. V usage is TRBV28 and J usage is TRBJ1-5; TRBD1 reflects the table's D call only, with no check against the DNA. The CDR3 has 13 amino acids, counting both end residues. Germline CDR1 and CDR2: MDHEN and SYDVKM. CDR3 protein: CASRPGQGTPGAL.

The rearrangement joins TRBV4-1 to TRBJ2-6; D is unclear. CDR3 length equals 17 residues. The germline V gene has CDR1 MGHRA and CDR2 YSYEKL. V lost 0 bases and J 4 bases, leaving 13 bases between the germline ends. Here the CDR3 reads CASSQESGLGGANVLTF. The CDR3 coding sequence is TGCGCCAGCAGCCAAGAATCTGGGTTAGGCGGGGCCAACGTCCTGACTTTC.

This chain connects TRBV5-1 to TRBJ1-5, with a tentative D call TRBD1 (6 bases). Trimming stripped 0 bases from V and 6 bases from J, with 10 bases between. CDR1 and CDR2 (germline): SGHRS, YFSETQ. The CDR3 runs 14 residues. CDR3 coding DNA: TGCGCCAGCAGCTTGGGCCAGGGGAGTCAGCCCCAGCATTTT. Translated: CASSLGQGSQPQHF.

V is TRBV25-1 and J is TRBJ1-6, with D unclear. Germline V gene data show CDR1 as MGHDK and CDR2 as SYGVNS. This CDR3 is built from 16 residues. V lost 0 bases to trimming and J lost 6 bases, with 12 bases between them. The CDR3 sequence is CASSEYAGSLNSPLHF. As DNA, the CDR3 is TGTGCCAGCAGTGAATATGCCGGAAGCCTTAATTCACCCCTCCACTTT.